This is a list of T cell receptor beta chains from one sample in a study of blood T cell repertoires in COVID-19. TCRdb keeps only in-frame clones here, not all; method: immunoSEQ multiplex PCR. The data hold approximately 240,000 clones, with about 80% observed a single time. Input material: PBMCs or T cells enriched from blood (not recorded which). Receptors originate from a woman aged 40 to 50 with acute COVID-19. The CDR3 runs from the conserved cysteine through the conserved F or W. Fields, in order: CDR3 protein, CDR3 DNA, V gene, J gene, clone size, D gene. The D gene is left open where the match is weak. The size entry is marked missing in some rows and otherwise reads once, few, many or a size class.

CDR3: CASSEDRTSGIYEQYF
DNA: TGTGCCAGCAGCGAAGACCGGACTAGCGGCATTTACGAGCAGTACTTC
V: TRBV5-5
J: TRBJ2-7
size: .
D: TRBD2

CDR3: CASSRKDGGPLSNQPQHF
DNA: TGTGCCAGCAGCCGAAAGGACGGAGGCCCGCTATCAAATCAGCCCCAGCATTTT
V: TRBV11-3
J: TRBJ1-5
size: .
D: .

CDR3: CASSPDGTTNQPQHF
DNA: TGTGCCAGCTCACCAGACGGGACAACTAATCAGCCCCAGCATTTT
V: TRBV18
J: TRBJ1-5
size: .
D: .

CDR3: CSVALGGRGQGGELFF
DNA: TGCAGCGTTGCCCTAGGAGGCAGGGGGCAGGGCGGGGAGCTGTTTTTT
V: TRBV29-1
J: TRBJ2-2
size: .
D: TRBD1

CDR3: CASNRQVGQPQHF
DNA: TGTGCCAGTAACCGACAGGTTGGTCAGCCCCAGCATTTT
V: TRBV19
J: TRBJ1-5
size: .
D: .

CDR3: CASSPMETQYF
DNA: TGTGCCAGCTCACCCATGGAGACCCAGTACTTC
V: TRBV18
J: TRBJ2-5
size: .
D: .

CDR3: CSVDPGEDTQYF
DNA: TGCAGCGTTGACCCCGGGGAGGATACGCAGTATTTT
V: TRBV29-1
J: TRBJ2-3
size: .
D: .

CDR3: CASSQIGTGYGYTF
DNA: TGTGCCAGCAGCCAGATAGGGACAGGCTATGGCTACACCTTC
V: TRBV3-1/TRBV3-2
J: TRBJ1-2
size: .
D: TRBD1

CDR3: CASSRDSEINTEAFF
DNA: TGTGCCAGCAGTCGGGACAGTGAGATAAACACTGAAGCTTTCTTT
V: TRBV11-2
J: TRBJ1-1
size: .
D: TRBD1

CDR3: CASSLGSLYEQYF
DNA: TGTGCCAGCAGCTTAGGCAGTCTCTACGAGCAGTACTTC
V: TRBV7-2
J: TRBJ2-7
size: few
D: .

CDR3: CASSLSGQGPSEQYF
DNA: TGTGCCAGCAGTTTATCAGGACAGGGTCCGAGCGAGCAGTACTTC
V: TRBV27
J: TRBJ2-7
size: once
D: TRBD1

CDR3: CASSHNGGSPPQHF
DNA: TGTGCCAGCAGCCACAATGGGGGGAGCCCGCCCCAGCATTTT
V: TRBV4-2
J: TRBJ1-5
size: .
D: .

CDR3: CASSMWTYNEQFF
DNA: TGTGCCAGTAGTATGTGGACTTACAATGAGCAGTTCTTC
V: TRBV19
J: TRBJ2-1
size: .
D: .

CDR3: CASSQPTGYGTDTQYF
DNA: TGTGCCAGCAGCCAGCCGACAGGGTACGGGACAGATACGCAGTATTTT
V: TRBV3-1/TRBV3-2
J: TRBJ2-3
size: .
D: TRBD1

CDR3: CASSLPRESNTEAFF
DNA: TGTGCCAGCAGCTTACCCCGAGAGAGCAACACTGAAGCTTTCTTT
V: TRBV7-6
J: TRBJ1-1
size: .
D: .

CDR3: CAWSRARDYEQYF
DNA: TGTGCCTGGAGTCGCGCGCGCGATTACGAGCAGTACTTC
V: TRBV30
J: TRBJ2-7
size: .
D: .

CDR3: CASSLALGGGTEAFF
DNA: TGCGCCAGCAGCTTGGCCCTGGGAGGAGGCACTGAAGCTTTCTTT
V: TRBV5-1
J: TRBJ1-1
size: few
D: .

CDR3: CATSDPRGRGDEQYF
DNA: TGTGCCACCAGTGATCCCCGTGGCAGGGGCGACGAGCAGTACTTC
V: TRBV24-1
J: TRBJ2-7
size: .
D: .

CDR3: CASSNGGGTGELFF
DNA: TGTGCCAGCAGCAATGGGGGGGGCACCGGGGAGCTGTTTTTT
V: TRBV3-1/TRBV3-2
J: TRBJ2-2
size: .
D: TRBD2

CDR3: CASGHRDIFSF
DNA: TGTGCCAGCGGACACCGGGACATTTTTTCTTTT
V: TRBV5-6
J: TRBJ1-1
size: .
D: .

CDR3: CASSDVGRTDTQYF
DNA: TGTGCCAGCAGTGATGTTGGGAGGACAGATACGCAGTATTTT
V: TRBV25-1
J: TRBJ2-3
size: .
D: .

CDR3: CASSYGAGVIYEQYF
DNA: TGTGCCAGCAGTTACGGGGCAGGGGTAATCTACGAGCAGTACTTC
V: TRBV6-5
J: TRBJ2-7
size: .
D: .

CDR3: CASRPPGTGDNSPLHF
DNA: TGCGCCAGCAGGCCCCCCGGGACAGGGGATAATTCACCCCTCCACTTT
V: TRBV5-1
J: TRBJ1-6
size: few
D: TRBD1

CDR3: CASSFLEGSNQPQHF
DNA: TGTGCCAGCAGTTTCCTCGAGGGAAGCAATCAGCCCCAGCATTTT
V: TRBV28
J: TRBJ1-5
size: .
D: .

CDR3: CATGWGDYEQYF
DNA: TGTGCCACGGGTTGGGGGGACTACGAGCAGTACTTC
V: TRBV27
J: TRBJ2-7
size: .
D: .

CDR3: CASSLRQGYYGYTF
DNA: TGTGCCAGCAGTCTTAGACAGGGATACTATGGCTACACCTTC
V: TRBV6-5
J: TRBJ1-2
size: .
D: TRBD1

CDR3: CASSYLGAAEAFF
DNA: TGTGCCAGCAGTTATTTGGGTGCGGCTGAAGCTTTCTTT
V: TRBV6-2/TRBV6-3
J: TRBJ1-1
size: .
D: .

CDR3: CASSSPGTGERYGYTF
DNA: TGCGCCAGCAGCTCCCCCGGGACAGGGGAAAGGTATGGCTACACCTTC
V: TRBV5-1
J: TRBJ1-2
size: .
D: TRBD1

CDR3: CASSVISAAGELFF
DNA: TGTGCCAGCAGTGTAATTAGCGCAGCCGGGGAGCTGTTTTTT
V: TRBV2
J: TRBJ2-2
size: few
D: .

CDR3: CASSIEGDRRTF
DNA: TGTGCCAGTAGTATCGAGGGGGATCGGCGCACCTTC
V: TRBV19
J: TRBJ1-2
size: few
D: .

CDR3: CASSETAYSNQPQHF
DNA: TGTGCCAGCAGTGAGACAGCGTATAGCAATCAGCCCCAGCATTTT
V: TRBV2
J: TRBJ1-5
size: .
D: .

CDR3: CASSPGTVNNSPLHF
DNA: TGTGCCAGCAGTCCCGGGACAGTGAATAATTCACCCCTCCACTTT
V: TRBV6-5
J: TRBJ1-6
size: .
D: TRBD1

CDR3: CAISGGTSDLSNEQFF
DNA: TGTGCCATCAGTGGGGGGACTAGCGACCTCTCTAATGAGCAGTTCTTC
V: TRBV10-3
J: TRBJ2-1
size: .
D: TRBD2

CDR3: CASTQSGEGNQPQHF
DNA: TGTGCCAGCACCCAGTCGGGGGAGGGCAATCAGCCCCAGCATTTT
V: TRBV28
J: TRBJ1-5
size: .
D: .

CDR3: CASSQTIIRGGTNEKLFF
DNA: TGTGCCAGCAGCCAAACGATTATTAGGGGCGGAACTAATGAAAAACTGTTTTTT
V: TRBV11-2
J: TRBJ1-4
size: .
D: .

CDR3: CASSYPGKDSPLHF
DNA: TGTGCCAGCAGTTATCCGGGAAAGGATTCACCCCTCCACTTT
V: TRBV6-6
J: TRBJ1-6
size: .
D: .

CDR3: CASSEQGYGYTF
DNA: TGTGCCAGCAGTGAACAGGGGTATGGCTACACCTTC
V: TRBV6-1
J: TRBJ1-2
size: .
D: .

CDR3: CASSRGQGAAFF
DNA: TGTGCCAGCAGCCGTGGACAGGGGGCGGCTTTCTTT
V: TRBV28
J: TRBJ1-1
size: .
D: TRBD1

CDR3: CASSQDRGLTEAFF
DNA: TGCGCCAGCAGCCAGGACAGGGGGCTCACTGAAGCTTTCTTT
V: TRBV4-1
J: TRBJ1-1
size: .
D: TRBD1

CDR3: CAWGRGQGSEQYF
DNA: TGTGCCTGGGGACGGGGACAGGGGTCCGAGCAGTACTTC
V: TRBV30
J: TRBJ2-7
size: .
D: TRBD1

CDR3: CASSSGTVIQTEAFF
DNA: TGTGCCAGCAGCTCCGGGACAGTTATTCAGACTGAAGCTTTCTTT
V: TRBV7-9
J: TRBJ1-1
size: few
D: TRBD1

CDR3: CASSIQAYYGYTF
DNA: TGTGCCAGTAGTATCCAAGCCTACTATGGCTACACCTTC
V: TRBV19
J: TRBJ1-2
size: .
D: .

CDR3: CASSAISGQGTYEQYF
DNA: TGTGCCAGCAGTGCGATATCGGGACAGGGGACCTACGAGCAGTACTTC
V: TRBV27
J: TRBJ2-7
size: .
D: TRBD1

CDR3: CASSPGQFTEAFF
DNA: TGTGCCAGCAGTCCTGGACAGTTCACTGAAGCTTTCTTT
V: TRBV28
J: TRBJ1-1
size: .
D: .

CDR3: CAIRTTGGNTEAFF
DNA: TGTGCCATCAGGACGACAGGGGGGAACACTGAAGCTTTCTTT
V: TRBV10-3
J: TRBJ1-1
size: .
D: TRBD1

CDR3: CASSWGQGGREAFF
DNA: TGTGCCAGCAGCTGGGGGCAGGGGGGACGTGAAGCTTTCTTT
V: TRBV7-4
J: TRBJ1-1
size: .
D: TRBD1

CDR3: CASSYYGSTDTQYF
DNA: TGCGCCAGCAGTTACTATGGGAGCACAGATACGCAGTATTTT
V: TRBV10-1
J: TRBJ2-3
size: .
D: .